This entry lists 7 T cell receptor beta chains sequenced from one sample in a study of tumor-infiltrating lymphocytes in localized non-small cell lung cancer. Sequencing was performed with immunoSEQ multiplex PCR; in TCRdb, only in-frame clones are kept and a portion is missing. Of about 7,000 clones in the sample, about 79% were seen once. Sequencing used uninvolved lung tissue not adjacent to the tumor. The receptors come from a human donor with non-small cell lung cancer.

V gene TRBV6-5 combines with J gene TRBJ1-1; D remains ambiguous. This CDR3 comprises 15 residues. V dropped 2 bases and J dropped 1 base, with 11 bases sitting between them. Germline CDR1 and CDR2: MNHEY and SVGAGI. CDR3 bases: TGTGCCAGCAGTTACGATGCAAACACGAACACTGAAGCTTTCTTT. It specifies CASSYDANTNTEAFF.

The chain employs TRBV27 and TRBJ2-3, with D possibly matching TRBD1 (5 bases). Germline V gene sequence: CDR1 MNHEY, CDR2 SMNVEV (reference sequence). V was cut by 7 bases and J by 2 bases, with 19 bases left in between. CDR3 length equals 16 residues. CDR3: CASNKGPEINTDTQYF. The CDR3 nucleotides read TGTGCCAGCAATAAGGGGCCAGAGATAAACACAGATACGCAGTATTTT.

The chain has TRBV30 and TRBJ1-6; D unclear. Germline loops: CDR1 GTSNPN, CDR2 SVGIG (reference sequence). V shed 4 bases and J shed 0 bases, with 10 bases lying between them. The CDR3 runs to 15 residues. This CDR3 is CAWNKEDSYNSPLHF. The CDR3 nucleotides read TGTGCCTGGAATAAAGAGGACTCCTATAATTCACCCCTCCACTTT.

The chain joins TRBV27 to TRBJ2-4; no reliable D call. This CDR3 has 14 amino acids. Germline values: CDR1 MNHEY, CDR2 SMNVEV (reference sequence). V was trimmed by 3 bases and J by 0 bases, leaving 6 bases between them. DNA of the CDR3: TGTGCCAGCAGTTTCGACCAAGCCAAAAACATTCAGTACTTC. Translation gives CASSFDQAKNIQYF.

The chain couples TRBV4-3 to TRBJ1-5, with D possibly being TRBD1 (6 bases). V was trimmed by 0 bases and J by 5 bases, leaving 11 bases between them. This CDR3 is built from 15 residues. Germline V gene data show CDR1 as LGHNA and CDR2 as YSLEER. CDR3 in amino acids: CASSQDLDRDQPQHF. In DNA, the CDR3 is TGCGCCAGCAGCCAAGACCTGGACAGAGATCAGCCCCAGCATTTT.

The chain combines TRBV9 with TRBJ1-5; TRBD1 aligns across 11 bases. CDR1 is SGDLS, CDR2 YYNGEE, per germline. CDR3 length: 16 residues. V was clipped by 5 bases and J by 2 bases; unmatched bases: 6. CDR3 sequence (DNA): TGTGCCAGCAGTCCCGGACAGGGGGCTGGCAATCAGCCCCAGCATTTT. Amino acids: CASSPGQGAGNQPQHF. Full variable domain (remainder filled in from reference TRBV9 and TRBJ1-5): DSGVTQTPKHLITATGQRVTLRCSPRSGDLSVYWYQQSLDQGLQFLIQYYNGEERAKGNILERFSAQQFPDLHSELNLSSLELGDSALYFCASSPGQGAGNQPQHFGDGTRLSIL.

The chain combines TRBV15 with TRBJ2-5, with TRBD1 matching 7 bases. The CDR3 extends over 16 amino acids. Germline trimming cut 4 bases from V and 1 base from J; bases unmatched to any gene: 9. In germline, CDR1 is LNHNV, CDR2 YYDKDF (reference sequence). CDR3 nucleotide sequence: TGTGCCACCAGCACTGGACAGGCCTTCCTCCAAGAGACCCAGTACTTC. Translation gives CATSTGQAFLQETQYF.